The 17 T cell receptor beta chains given below trace back to one sample, sequenced in a study of immune evolution from preneoplasia to lung adenocarcinoma. Sequencing used immunoSEQ multiplex PCR; TCRdb keeps in-frame clones, though not all of them. The table records about 7,600 clones, roughly 79% of them present only once. Input material: FFPE invasive lung adenocarcinoma tissue. These receptors came from a person aged 50-59 years with lung adenocarcinoma.

V is TRBV5-4 and J is TRBJ2-2, with 11 bases matching TRBD2. Trimming removed 2 bases from V and 6 bases from J; junction bases left unmatched: 3. This CDR3 spans 15 amino acids. Germline CDR1 is SGHNT and CDR2 is YYREEE (reference sequence). For the CDR3, the DNA is TGTGCCAGCAGCTTAACTAGCGGGGGCCCCGGGGAGCTGTTTTTT. Amino acids: CASSLTSGGPGELFF. Together with reference TRBV5-4 and TRBJ2-2, the CDR3 gives the full variable domain: ETGVTQSPTHLIKTRGQQVTLRCSSQSGHNTVSWYQQALGQGPQFIFQYYREEENGRGNFPPRFSGLQFPNYSSELNVNALELDDSALYLCASSLTSGGPGELFFGEGSRLTVL.

This clone has a single count. The chain employs TRBV28 and TRBJ1-6; 9 bases are a match to TRBD1. Trimming cost V 5 bases and J 6 bases; bases outside gene matches: 8. Germline V gene sequence: CDR1 MDHEN, CDR2 SYDVKM. The CDR3 extends over 16 amino acids. The CDR3 nucleotides read TGTGCCAGCAGTAATAGCGACAGGGGGTCTAATTCACCCCTCCACTTT. Encoded protein: CASSNSDRGSNSPLHF.

Regarding this clone: Its ends do not fully match the called genes, so a read error is possible. The rearrangement joins TRBV7-7 to TRBJ2-7, with 10 bases identical to TRBD2. CDR1 is SSHAT, CDR2 FNYEAQ, per germline (reference sequence). CDR3 length equals 14 residues. The CDR3 bases are TGTGCTAGCAGCCCCGGGACTAGCGTCTACGAGCAGTACTTC. Translated: CASSPGTSVYEQYF.

The chain joins TRBV27 to TRBJ1-5; possibly TRBD1 for D (5 bases). Between the trimmed V and J ends, which lost 9 bases and 3 bases, there was a span of 12 bases. CDR3 length: 13 amino acids. Germline CDR1 and CDR2: MNHEY and SMNVEV (reference sequence). CDR3 region: CASCREANQPQHF. DNA of the CDR3: TGTGCCAGTTGCAGGGAGGCCAATCAGCCCCAGCATTTT.

The chain recombines TRBV7-2 with TRBJ1-2; the D is unclear. The V end was cut by 0 bases, the J end by 1 base, with 6 bases between. The germline V gene has CDR1 SGHTA and CDR2 FQGNSA. This CDR3 spans 14 amino acids. The CDR3 nucleotides read TGTGCCAGCAGCTTAGCATCGGATAACTATGGCTACACCTTC. Translation: CASSLASDNYGYTF.

The chain is built from TRBV6-5 and TRBJ2-1, with a tentative D call TRBD2 (5 bases). The CDR3 spans 15 residues. Between the trimmed V and J ends, which lost 6 bases and 0 bases, there was a span of 12 bases. Germline CDR1 MNHEY, CDR2 SVGAGI. DNA for the CDR3: TGTGCCAGCAGCAGGAGCGGTAGCTCCTACAATGAGCAGTTCTTC. Its translation is CASSRSGSSYNEQFF.

V usage is TRBV27 and J usage is TRBJ1-2; 10 bases match TRBD1. CDR3 length equals 17 residues. Per the germline V gene, CDR1 is MNHEY and CDR2 is SMNVEV (reference sequence). The J segment lost 4 bases and the V segment lost 5 bases, leaving 13 bases of the junction unmatched. CDR3 nucleotide sequence: TGTGCCAGCAGTGGGAACCGCCGGGACAGGGGAATCTATGGCTACACCTTC. Protein: CASSGNRRDRGIYGYTF.

The chain combines TRBV18 with TRBJ2-1, with D perhaps TRBD1 (5 bases). This CDR3 contains 14 residues. Between the trimmed V and J ends, which lost 3 bases and 4 bases, there was a span of 10 bases. CDR1 KGHSH and CDR2 LQKENI come from the germline V gene. The DNA of the CDR3 is TGTGCCAGCTCACCCAAGACAGATTACAATGAGCAGTTCTTC. It encodes CASSPKTDYNEQFF.

The CDR3 spells CASSPDPGLSSKGDTQYF. The CDR3, as DNA: TGTGCCAGCAGTCCGGATCCGGGACTAAGTTCTAAGGGGGATACGCAGTATTTT. The gene calls are TRBV2 and TRBJ2-3; TRBD2 matches at 7 bases. V lost 5 bases, J lost 6 bases, and 20 bases stayed unmatched. Germline V lookup: CDR1 SNHLY, CDR2 FYNNEI. The CDR3 is made up of 18 amino acids.

V usage is TRBV30 and J usage is TRBJ1-2; D might be TRBD1 (5 bases). Germline CDR1 GTSNPN, CDR2 SVGIG (reference sequence). CDR3 length: 14 residues. Deletions cut 0 bases from V and 0 bases from J, with 8 bases between. The CDR3 sequence is CAWSVSGTNYGYTF. The CDR3 DNA is TGTGCCTGGAGTGTTTCAGGGACTAACTATGGCTACACCTTC.

This clone was seen just once. The V and J genes are TRBV6-1 and TRBJ2-1; 9 positions agree with TRBD2. The germline CDR1 and CDR2 sequences are MNHNS and SASEGT. The V and J ends lost 2 bases and 5 bases, in that order; junction bases with no gene match: 13. The CDR3 loop spans 18 amino acids. In nucleotides, the CDR3 is TGTGCCAGCAGTGAACCCGGGACTAGCAGAGGGGTCAACAATGAGCAGTTCTTC. It translates to CASSEPGTSRGVNNEQFF.

This chain joins TRBV15 and TRBJ2-3, with D perhaps being TRBD1 or TRBD2 (6 bases each). V shed 6 bases and J shed 6 bases, with 19 bases lying between them. This CDR3 is 15 amino acids long. Per germline, CDR1 LNHNV and CDR2 YYDKDF (reference sequence). The CDR3 nucleotides are TGTGCCACCAGAGGAGCGGTCGGGGGCAGGGATACGCAGTATTTT. Protein sequence: CATRGAVGGRDTQYF.

This clone has just one count. J is TRBJ2-6 and V is TRBV4-2; maybe TRBD1 (6 bases). Germline values: CDR1 LGHNA, CDR2 YNFKEQ. V was trimmed by 0 bases and J by 0 bases, leaving 6 bases between them. The CDR3 contains 16 residues. The CDR3 is CASSQEDSSGANVLTF. The CDR3, as DNA: TGTGCCAGCAGCCAAGAGGACAGCTCTGGGGCCAACGTCCTGACTTTC.

The chain links TRBV19 to TRBJ1-5; 12 positions agree with TRBD1. CDR1 and CDR2 from the germline V gene are LNHDA and SQIVND (reference sequence). The CDR3 is made up of 15 amino acids. After removal of 5 bases from V and 2 bases from J, the junction contained 1 base not matched to a gene. CDR3 in amino acids: CASSGTGGRNQPQHF. The CDR3 nucleotides read TGTGCCAGTAGTGGGACAGGGGGCCGCAATCAGCCCCAGCATTTT. Looking up the rest from reference TRBV19 and TRBJ1-5 gives the full variable domain: DGGITQSPKYLFRKEGQNVTLSCEQNLNHDAMYWYRQDPGQGLRLIYYSQIVNDFQKGDIAEGYSVSREKKESFPLTVTSAQKNPTAFYLCASSGTGGRNQPQHFGDGTRLSIL.

The chain carries TRBV4-2 and TRBJ2-2, with D tentatively TRBD2 (6 bases). Trimming stripped 0 bases from V and 3 bases from J, with 14 bases between. Germline CDR1 is LGHNA and CDR2 is YNFKEQ. This CDR3 region has 17 residues. The CDR3 loop reads CASSQDLTRLYTGELFF. The CDR3 region has the DNA TGTGCCAGCAGCCAAGACTTGACTAGACTGTACACCGGGGAGCTGTTTTTT.

The genes are TRBV5-1 and TRBJ1-2; TRBD1 aligns across 8 bases. Trimming at V came to 9 bases and at J to 7 bases, leaving 5 bases not matched to a gene. CDR3 length: 11 amino acids. Germline V gene sequence: CDR1 SGHRS, CDR2 YFSETQ. CDR3 DNA sequence: TGCGCCACCTCCGGGACAGGTGGCTACACCTTC. Translation: CATSGTGGYTF. The full variable domain, completed using reference TRBV5-1 and TRBJ1-2, is KAGVTQTPRYLIKTRGQQVTLSCSPISGHRSVSWYQQTPGQGLQFLFEYFSETQRNKGNFPGRFSGRQFSNSRSEMNVSTLELGDSALYLCATSGTGGYTFGSGTRLTVV.

The gene calls are TRBV6-1 and TRBJ2-4, with D perhaps given as TRBD1 or TRBD2 (6 bases each). CDR3 length: 17 amino acids. V lost 2 bases, J lost 3 bases, and 17 bases lay in between. Germline V gene data show CDR1 as MNHNS and CDR2 as SASEGT. The chain's CDR3 is CASSENVGGYGKNIQYF. CDR3 nucleotide sequence: TGTGCCAGCAGTGAAAATGTAGGGGGGTATGGCAAAAACATTCAGTACTTC.